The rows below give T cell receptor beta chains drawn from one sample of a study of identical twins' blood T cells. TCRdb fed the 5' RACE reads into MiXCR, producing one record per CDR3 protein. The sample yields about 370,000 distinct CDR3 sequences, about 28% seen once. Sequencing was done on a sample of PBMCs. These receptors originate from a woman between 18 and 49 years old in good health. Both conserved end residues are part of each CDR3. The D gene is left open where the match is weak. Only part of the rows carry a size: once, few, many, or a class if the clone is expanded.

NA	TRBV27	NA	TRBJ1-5	TGTGCCAGCAGCTTAAAGGCCCCGGGCGGCAATCAGCCCCAGCATTTT	CASSLKAPGGNQPQHF
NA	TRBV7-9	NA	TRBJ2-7	TGTGCCAGCAGCTTAGCGTCACAGTCCGACGAGCAGTGCTTC	CASSLASQSDEQCF
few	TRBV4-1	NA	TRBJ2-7	TGCGCCAGCAGCCAAACCATGTCGGATATGTGGGAGCAGTACTTC	CASSQTMSDMWEQYF
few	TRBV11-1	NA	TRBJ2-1	TGTGCCAGCAGGCTCACCTCAAGGGGTGAGCAGTTCTTC	CASRLTSRGEQFF
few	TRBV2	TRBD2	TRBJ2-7	TGTGCCAGCAGACCGGGACTAGCGGGGCTCTATTACTACGAGCAGTACTTC	CASRPGLAGLYYYEQYF
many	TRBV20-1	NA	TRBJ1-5	TGCAGTGCTAGGGCTGGGGGCGGCAATCAGCCCCAGCATTTT	CSARAGGGNQPQHF
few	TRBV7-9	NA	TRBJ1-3	TGTGCCAGCAGCTTACCCGGAAACACCATATATTTT	CASSLPGNTIYF
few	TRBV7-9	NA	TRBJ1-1	TGTGCCAGCAGCCCGGAACAGCGGGCCACTGAAGCTTTCTTT	CASSPEQRATEAFF
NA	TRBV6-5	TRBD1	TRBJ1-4	TGTGCCAGCACCAGGGACAGTTCAACTAATGAAAAACTGTTTTTT	CASTRDSSTNEKLFF
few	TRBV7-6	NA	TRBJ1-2	TGTGCCAGCAGCTTAACTAAAGGGCCGGTGGGAGGCTACACCTTC	CASSLTKGPVGGYTF
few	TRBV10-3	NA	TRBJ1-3	TGTGCCATCAGTGATTTGGTGGGGCTTCCCACGGGGAGTACCTCTGGAAACACCATATATTTT	CAISDLVGLPTGSTSGNTIYF
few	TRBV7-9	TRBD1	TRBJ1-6	TGTGCCAGCAGCTTCGGACAGGGGGCTCAATCACCCCTCCACTTT	CASSFGQGAQSPLHF
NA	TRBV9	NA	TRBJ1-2	TGTGCCAGCAGCGTAACAGGGTACTATGGCTACACCTTC	CASSVTGYYGYTF
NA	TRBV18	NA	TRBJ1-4	TGTGCCAGCTCACCACGCACAGTCAATGAAAAACTGTTTTTT	CASSPRTVNEKLFF
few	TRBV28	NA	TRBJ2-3	TGTGCCAGCAACTTGTGGGGGCGCGGTGGTAGCACAGATACGCAGTATTTT	CASNLWGRGGSTDTQYF
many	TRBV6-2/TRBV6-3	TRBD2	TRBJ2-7	TGTGCCAGCAGTTACACCGGGACTAGCGGCCACGAGCAGTACTTC	CASSYTGTSGHEQYF
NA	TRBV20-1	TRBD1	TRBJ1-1	TGCAGTGCTGGCCAGGGGGGAGTCCGTACTGAAGCTTTCTTT	CSAGQGGVRTEAFF
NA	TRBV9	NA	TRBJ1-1	TGTGCCAGCAGCGTAGGACAGGTGAACACTGAAGCTTTCTTT	CASSVGQVNTEAFF
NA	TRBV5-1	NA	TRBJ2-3	TGCGCCAGCAGCTTAAGCAGGGCAACAGATACGCAGTATTTT	CASSLSRATDTQYF
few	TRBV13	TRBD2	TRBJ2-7	TGTGCCAGCAGCTTATTCGGACTAGACCCTTACGAGCAGTACTTC	CASSLFGLDPYEQYF
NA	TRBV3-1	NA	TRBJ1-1	TGTGCCAGCAGCTCTCAAGACCGGAACACTGAAGCTTTCTTT	CASSSQDRNTEAFF
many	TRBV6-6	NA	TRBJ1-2	TGTGCCAGCAGTTACCAGCAGGAGGGCTACACCTTC	CASSYQQEGYTF
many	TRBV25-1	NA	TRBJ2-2	TGTGCCAGCAGTGAATACACGGGAGACACCGGGGAGCTGTTTTTT	CASSEYTGDTGELFF
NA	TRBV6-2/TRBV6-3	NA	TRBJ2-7	TGTGCCAGCAGTTATTGGGCGGAAGGTGGTAACGAGCAGTACTTC	CASSYWAEGGNEQYF
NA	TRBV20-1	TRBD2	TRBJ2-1	TGCAGTGCTAGAGATCGGGGGGGCTCCTACAATGAGCAGTTCTTC	CSARDRGGSYNEQFF
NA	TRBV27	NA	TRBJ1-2	TGTGCCAGCAGTTTATTGACAGGTGATGGCTACACCTTC	CASSLLTGDGYTF
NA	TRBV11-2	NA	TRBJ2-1	TGTGCCAGCAGAGACTTAAATGAGTACAATGAGCAGTTCTTC	CASRDLNEYNEQFF
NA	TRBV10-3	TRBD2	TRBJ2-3	TGTGCCATCAGCTTGACTAGCGGGACTAGCACAGATACGCAGTATTTT	CAISLTSGTSTDTQYF
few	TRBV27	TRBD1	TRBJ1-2	TGTGCCAGCAGTTCCGGACAGGGGACGGGCGGCTACACCTTC	CASSSGQGTGGYTF
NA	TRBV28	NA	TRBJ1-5	TGTGCCAGCAGTAAGACAGCACACTATCAGCCCCAGCATTTT	CASSKTAHYQPQHF
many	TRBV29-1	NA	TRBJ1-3	TGCAGCGTCGAGACGGGAAACACCATATATTTT	CSVETGNTIYF
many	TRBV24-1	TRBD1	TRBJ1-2	TGTGCCACCAGTGATGGTTCCAGGGGGCGAAAAGGCTACACCTTC	CATSDGSRGRKGYTF
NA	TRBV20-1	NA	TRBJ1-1	TGCAGTGCTAGTATGGGAAGGATGAACACTGAAGCTTTCTTT	CSASMGRMNTEAFF
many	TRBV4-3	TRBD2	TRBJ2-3	TGCGCCAGCAGCCAACAAGCGGGAGGTGGGGCAGATACGCAGTATTTT	CASSQQAGGGADTQYF
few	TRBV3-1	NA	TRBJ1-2	TGTGCCAGCAGCCAACGGGGAATCTCAGATGGCTACACCTTC	CASSQRGISDGYTF
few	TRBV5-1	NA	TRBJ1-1	TGCGCCAGCAGATTGACAGGGAACACTGAAGCTTTCTTT	CASRLTGNTEAFF
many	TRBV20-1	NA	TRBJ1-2	TGCAGTGCTAGAGTGGACTATGGCTACACCTTC	CSARVDYGYTF
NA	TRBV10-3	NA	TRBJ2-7	TGTGCCATCAGTGAGTCAATGGGGGCGGACTACGAGCAGTACTTC	CAISESMGADYEQYF
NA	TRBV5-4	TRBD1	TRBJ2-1	TGTGCCAGCAGCACGCTCACAGGGGCAGGGACCAATGAGCAGTTCTTC	CASSTLTGAGTNEQFF
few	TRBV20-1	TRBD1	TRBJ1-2	TGCAGCGTGGGTGGGTGGACAGGGCTTTATGGCTACACCTTC	CSVGGWTGLYGYTF
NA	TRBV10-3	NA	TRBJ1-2	TGTGCCATCAGTATCGACAGCGCTGGGGGCTACACCTTC	CAISIDSAGGYTF
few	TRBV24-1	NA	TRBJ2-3	TGTGCCACCAGTGTGGGGGACGTTCCTACAGATACGCAGTATTTT	CATSVGDVPTDTQYF
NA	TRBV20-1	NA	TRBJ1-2	TGCAGTGCTAGAGATCTCCCTGGGGTTAACTATGGCTACACCTTC	CSARDLPGVNYGYTF
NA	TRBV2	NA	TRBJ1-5	TGTGCCAGCAGTGACCAGTCCAATCAGCCCCAGCATTTT	CASSDQSNQPQHF